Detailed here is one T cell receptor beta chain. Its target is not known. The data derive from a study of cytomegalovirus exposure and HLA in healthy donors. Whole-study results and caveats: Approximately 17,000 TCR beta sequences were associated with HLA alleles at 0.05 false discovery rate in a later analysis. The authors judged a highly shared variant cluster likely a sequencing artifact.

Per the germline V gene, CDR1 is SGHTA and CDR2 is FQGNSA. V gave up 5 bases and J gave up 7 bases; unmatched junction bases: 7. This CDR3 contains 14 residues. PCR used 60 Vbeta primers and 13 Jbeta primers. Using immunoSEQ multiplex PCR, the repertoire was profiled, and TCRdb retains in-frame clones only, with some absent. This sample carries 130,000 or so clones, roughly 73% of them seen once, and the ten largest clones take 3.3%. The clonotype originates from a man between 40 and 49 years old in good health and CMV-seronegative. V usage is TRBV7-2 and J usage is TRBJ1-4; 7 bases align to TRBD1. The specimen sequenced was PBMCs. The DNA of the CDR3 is TGTGCCAGCAGCCTAACCAGGGACAGTGAAAAACTGTTTTTT. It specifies CASSLTRDSEKLFF.